This entry is about one T cell receptor (beta chain). The V gene's germline CDR1 is SGHVS and CDR2 FNYEAQ. V lost 3 bases and J 7 bases, leaving 22 bases between the germline ends. This CDR3 region has 16 residues. This entry comes from a study of blood T cell repertoires in COVID-19. Study as a whole: Sources were T cells, B-cell-depleted T cells, or PBMCs; the material itself was cDNA or gDNA.

Recovered status applied to Cohort 3 donors who had two consecutive negative PCRs. It also applied to those with clearance or with symptom resolution. In the authors' workflow: Estimation of nucleated cell counts was performed using reference gene primer amplification. Method: immunoSEQ multiplex PCR; TCRdb's copy keeps in-frame clones and lacks some. V and J calls and clone size are given by that table; D and trimming were obtained from the DNA. This table has just under 250,000 clones, roughly 91% appearing once. This clonotype was sampled from a woman aged 25 to 39 who had recovered from COVID-19. What was sequenced was PBMCs or T cells enriched from blood (not recorded which). The V gene is TRBV7-6, the J gene TRBJ2-7, with TRBD2 as a possible D gene (6 bases). Written as DNA, the CDR3 is TGTGCCAGCAGCTTTGCAAGCGGGCAGCCTAGTAGGGAGCAGTACTTC. As protein: CASSFASGQPSREQYF.